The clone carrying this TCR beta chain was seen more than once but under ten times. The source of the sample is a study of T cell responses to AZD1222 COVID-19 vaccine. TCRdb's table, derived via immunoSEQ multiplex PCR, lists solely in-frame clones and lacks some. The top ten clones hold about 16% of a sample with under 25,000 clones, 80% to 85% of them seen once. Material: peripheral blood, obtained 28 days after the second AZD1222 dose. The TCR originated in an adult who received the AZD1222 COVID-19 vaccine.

CDR3 bases: TGTGCCAGCAGTGCCCTAGCGGGTTACAATGAGCAGTTCTTC. It yields the protein CASSALAGYNEQFF. V is TRBV2 and J is TRBJ2-1, with 8 positions matching TRBD2. The germline V gene has CDR1 SNHLY and CDR2 FYNNEI. V shed 4 bases and J 4 bases; nucleotides not matched to a gene: 3. The CDR3 consists of 14 residues.